These 23 T cell receptor beta chains were sequenced from one sample in a study of blood T cell repertoires in COVID-19. The assay was immunoSEQ multiplex PCR, and TCRdb's table has in-frame clones only and misses some. The table records 270,000 or so clones, around 87% of them present only once. The sequencing input was peripheral blood. Receptors originate from a woman aged 55-69 years with COVID-19, enrolled during active disease.

V is TRBV6-5 and J is TRBJ2-7; 10 bases fit TRBD1. Germline CDR1 is MNHEY and CDR2 is SVGAGI. J was trimmed by 2 bases and V by 4 bases; bases with no gene match: 5. The CDR3 consists of 15 residues. Here the CDR3 reads CASSSRQGATYEQYF. DNA of the CDR3: TGTGCCAGCAGTTCCAGACAGGGGGCTACCTACGAGCAGTACTTC.

This clone has just a few counts. The J gene is TRBJ1-5, the V gene TRBV7-2, with 9 bases that match TRBD1. The CDR3 totals 13 residues. The ends lost 3 bases at V and 7 bases at J; junction bases unmatched: 1. Germline CDR1 and CDR2: SGHTA and FQGNSA. This CDR3 reads CASSFDRGQPQHF. In nucleotides, the CDR3 is TGTGCCAGCAGCTTTGACAGGGGGCAGCCCCAGCATTTT.

The chain combines TRBV30 with TRBJ2-5; 8 bases are a match to TRBD1. Per the germline V gene, CDR1 is GTSNPN and CDR2 is SVGIG (reference sequence). The CDR3 has 12 residues. The trim removed 6 bases at V and 5 bases at J, leaving 5 bases unmatched. The CDR3 region has the DNA TGTGCCTGTAGCAGGGGGCTGGAGACCCAGTACTTC. Its protein is CACSRGLETQYF.

The chain carries TRBV20-1 and TRBJ1-5; D is undetermined. Per germline, CDR1 DFQATT and CDR2 SNEGSKA (reference sequence). This CDR3 is 11 amino acids long. V lost 5 bases, J lost 13 bases, and 15 bases lay in between. The chain's CDR3 is CSALSGRDQHF. The CDR3 DNA reads as TGCAGTGCTCTTAGCGGCCGGGATCAGCATTTT.

This sequence joins TRBV6-5 and TRBJ1-2; D gene unclear. CDR3 length equals 15 residues. The V and J ends lost 0 bases and 0 bases respectively, with 8 bases between them. Germline V CDR1 and CDR2: MNHEY, SVGAGI. The CDR3 DNA is TGTGCCAGCAGTTACTCCGGAGGTACTAACTATGGCTACACCTTC. Its protein product is CASSYSGGTNYGYTF.

This rearrangement joins TRBV5-1 to TRBJ1-1; D ambiguous. The CDR3 contains 15 residues. Trimming removed 0 bases at V and 7 bases at J, with 16 bases between. Germline CDR1 is SGHRS and CDR2 is YFSETQ. The CDR3 region is CASSLEGPGFREAFF. CDR3 DNA sequence: TGCGCCAGCAGCTTGGAAGGCCCGGGGTTTCGTGAAGCTTTCTTT.

Written as DNA, the CDR3 is TGTGCCAGCAGTGGACAGGGGGAACCCTACGAGCAGTACTTC. This translates into CASSGQGEPYEQYF. The gene calls are TRBV2 and TRBJ2-7; 9 bases are shared with TRBD1. V lost 4 bases and J lost 2; bases outside the gene matches: 3. CDR1 and CDR2 from the germline V gene are SNHLY and FYNNEI. The CDR3 is made up of 14 amino acids.

The gene calls are TRBV28 and TRBJ1-5; 9 positions agree with TRBD1. The V gene's germline CDR1 is MDHEN and CDR2 SYDVKM. The CDR3 length is 16 residues. V was pared by 5 bases and J by 3 bases, with 8 bases of the junction left unmatched. CDR3 DNA: TGTGCCAGCAGTCCCCCCCGGGACAGGGACAATCAGCCCCAGCATTTT. It translates to CASSPPRDRDNQPQHF.

This sequence joins TRBV9 and TRBJ1-1; D remains unclear. The length of the CDR3 is 13 residues. CDR1 is SGDLS and CDR2 is YYNGEE in the germline V gene. V was shortened by 0 bases and J by 5 bases, with 8 bases between the two germline ends. CDR3 sequence: CASSVGRETEAFF. The CDR3 DNA reads TGTGCCAGCAGCGTAGGGAGGGAAACTGAAGCTTTCTTT.

The chain combines TRBV6-5 with TRBJ2-7; maybe TRBD1 (5 bases). The germline V gene encodes CDR1 MNHEY and CDR2 SVGAGI. The CDR3 runs 15 residues. The V and J ends lost 0 bases and 1 base respectively, with 10 bases between them. The CDR3 bases are TGTGCCAGCAGTTACTCCGTGACAGAGTCCTACGAGCAGTACTTC. Its translation is CASSYSVTESYEQYF.

J is TRBJ1-2 and V is TRBV27; possibly TRBD1 for D (6 bases). Germline CDR1 and CDR2: MNHEY and SMNVEV (reference sequence). The CDR3 loop spans 17 amino acids. V was clipped by 0 bases and J by 2 bases, with 16 bases between them. CDR3 amino acids: CASSLSRLQGLNYGYTF. DNA of the CDR3: TGTGCCAGCAGTTTATCCCGGTTACAGGGTCTGAACTATGGCTACACCTTC.

This chain uses TRBV9 with TRBJ1-2, with 11 nucleotides matching TRBD1. CDR1 and CDR2 (germline): SGDLS, YYNGEE. Trimming cost V 4 bases and J 6 bases; bases outside gene matches: 2. This CDR3 is built from 13 residues. CDR3 bases: TGTGCCAGCAGCCGGGACAGGGGGAATGGCTACACCTTC. Translated, it gives CASSRDRGNGYTF.

This chain connects TRBV9 to TRBJ1-1; D is unresolved. This CDR3 has 12 amino acids. V was pared by 3 bases and J by 6 bases, with 9 bases between. Germline CDR1 reads SGDLS; CDR2 reads YYNGEE. In DNA form, the CDR3 reads TGTGCCAGCAGCGGCAACAGCCCTGAAGCTTTCTTT. Its translation is CASSGNSPEAFF.

The chain links TRBV3-1 (or the pseudogene TRBV3-2) to TRBJ2-5; the match to TRBD1 covers 7 bases. V dropped 5 bases and J dropped 2; count of bases not matched to a gene: 5. Germline CDR1 and CDR2: LGHDT and YNNKEL (reference sequence). The CDR3 runs to 14 residues. The CDR3 nucleotides are TGTGCCAGCAGCTTCCGACAGGGTCAAGAGACCCAGTACTTC. Its protein product is CASSFRQGQETQYF.

The chain links TRBV2 to TRBJ2-5; tentative D call: TRBD1 (6 bases). This CDR3 spans 14 amino acids. Trimming stripped 8 bases from V and 4 bases from J, with 17 bases between. Germline V CDR1 and CDR2: SNHLY, FYNNEI. In DNA, the CDR3 is TGTGCCAGCTTTAGTGCAGGGGCACTAGAGACCCAGTACTTC. Translated, it gives CASFSAGALETQYF.

V is TRBV9 and J is TRBJ2-3; D ambiguous. CDR3 length: 15 amino acids. Germline CDR1 reads SGDLS; CDR2 reads YYNGEE. With 0 bases removed from V and 1 base from J, the gap between germline ends came to 9 bases. CDR3 in DNA: TGTGCCAGCAGCGTAGATCCCACTCGCACAGATACGCAGTATTTT. It encodes CASSVDPTRTDTQYF.

A single count supports this clone. The chain carries TRBV19 and TRBJ1-2; unclear D gene. The CDR3 covers 13 residues. The ends were cut back, 4 bases at V and 0 bases at J, with 6 bases in the middle. Germline CDR1 reads LNHDA; CDR2 reads SQIVND (reference sequence). The DNA for the CDR3 is TGTGCCAGTAGTAATCGTCCTAACTATGGCTACACCTTC. It encodes CASSNRPNYGYTF.

The chain joins TRBV9 to TRBJ2-1, with 7 bases lining up with TRBD2. The V gene end was trimmed by 0 bases and the J gene end by 5 bases; junction bases not matched to a gene: 11. This CDR3 spans 17 amino acids. Germline-derived CDR1 and CDR2 are SGDLS and YYNGEE. The CDR3: CASSVALQREGHNEQFF. In nucleotides, the CDR3 is TGTGCCAGCAGCGTAGCCTTACAAAGGGAGGGACACAATGAGCAGTTCTTC.

V usage is TRBV19 and J usage is TRBJ1-1, with unresolved D. Germline assignment: CDR1 LNHDA and CDR2 SQIVND (reference sequence). The CDR3 runs to 14 residues. V lost 3 bases and J 3 bases, leaving 11 bases between the germline ends. The CDR3: CASSILHGDTEAFF. The CDR3 DNA sequence: TGTGCCAGTAGTATTCTCCACGGAGACACTGAAGCTTTCTTT.

The chain employs TRBV5-8 and TRBJ2-7, with 9 bases lining up with TRBD1. V lost 3 bases to trimming and J lost 0 bases; unmatched junction nucleotides: 4. In germline, CDR1 is SGHTS, CDR2 YDEGEE. The CDR3 has 15 residues. The CDR3 region has the DNA TGTGCCAGCAGCTGGGGACAGGGACTCTCCTACGAGCAGTACTTC. Protein sequence: CASSWGQGLSYEQYF.

The chain is built from TRBV18 and TRBJ1-2; D is unresolved. The CDR3 extends over 14 amino acids. Germline CDR1 KGHSH, CDR2 LQKENI. The V and J ends lost 5 bases and 8 bases respectively, with 18 bases between them. In DNA form, the CDR3 reads TGTGCCAGCTCATCCACGGGAGGAAGTCGGGGCTACACCTTC. Amino acid sequence: CASSSTGGSRGYTF.

This clone was counted a single time. V gene TRBV25-1 combines with J gene TRBJ1-6, with TRBD1 identical over 9 bases. The germline gives CDR1 MGHDK, CDR2 SYGVNS. The ends lost 3 bases at V and 9 bases at J; junction bases unmatched: 6. The CDR3 is made up of 15 amino acids. CDR3 nucleotides: TGTGCCAGCAGTGAGAGGCGGGACAGGGCTTCACCCCTCCACTTT. The encoded protein is CASSERRDRASPLHF.

The rearrangement uses TRBV19 and TRBJ1-2, with D possibly matching TRBD1 (6 bases). The CDR3 has 14 residues. Between the trimmed V and J ends, which lost 4 bases and 8 bases, there was a span of 17 bases. Germline V gene lookup returns CDR1 LNHDA and CDR2 SQIVND (reference sequence). As DNA, the CDR3 is TGTGCCAGTAGTAATCGACTGGACAGTCGAGGCTACACCTTC. Translated: CASSNRLDSRGYTF.